This entry is about one TCR beta chain. The target antigen is unknown. These data come from a study of T cell repertoires in cytomegalovirus infection. Across the whole study: Newly reported HLA-C-restricted and thoroughly characterized HLA-B-restricted CMV epitopes were employed. Based on public TCR beta signatures, there were indications of CMV infection and of a matching HLA type. Whole-study findings and limits: Using cumulative public TCR beta family frequency, the authors identified those who carried CMV together with the relevant HLA. CMV-specific TCR beta clonotypes restricted by HLA-C were the ones dominating the ex vivo response.

V lost 5 bases to trimming and J lost 4 bases; unmatched junction nucleotides: 4. The CDR3 contains 14 residues. CDR1 is LGHNT and CDR2 is FRNRAP in the germline V gene. TCRdb reanalysed the reads using MiXCR and keeps one entry per CDR3 protein. The sample holds under 350,000 distinct CDR3 sequences, around 20% seen once. The material sequenced was cultured PBMCs, taken from culture after CMV antigen stimulation. The chain has TRBV12-5 and TRBJ2-2, with 7 bases matching TRBD1. The receptor was derived from a human donor in good health (CMV status not recorded). Some clones in this sample may be carry-over from other donors' samples. CDR3 region: CASGRDSSTGELFF. CDR3 nucleotides: TGTGCTAGTGGTCGGGACAGCTCCACCGGGGAGCTGTTTTTT.